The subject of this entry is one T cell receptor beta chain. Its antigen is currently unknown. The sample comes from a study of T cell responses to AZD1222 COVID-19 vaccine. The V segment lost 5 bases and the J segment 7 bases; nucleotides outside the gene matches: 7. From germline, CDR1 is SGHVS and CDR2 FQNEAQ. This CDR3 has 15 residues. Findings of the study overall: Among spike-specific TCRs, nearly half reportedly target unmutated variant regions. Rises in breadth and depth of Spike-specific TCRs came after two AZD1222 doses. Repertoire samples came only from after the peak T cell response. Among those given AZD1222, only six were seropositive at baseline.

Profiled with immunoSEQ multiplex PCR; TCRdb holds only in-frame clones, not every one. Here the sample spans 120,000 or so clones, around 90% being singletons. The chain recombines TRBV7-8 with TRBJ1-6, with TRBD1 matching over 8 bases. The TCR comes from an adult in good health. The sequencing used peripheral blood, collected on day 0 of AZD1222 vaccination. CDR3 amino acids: CASSPGTGKNSPLHF. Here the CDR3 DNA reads TGTGCCAGCAGCCCCGGGACAGGAAAAAATTCACCCCTCCACTTT.